This T cell receptor (beta chain) is drawn from a study of blood T cell repertoires in COVID-19. Profiling relied on immunoSEQ multiplex PCR, and the TCRdb table lists in-frame clones only, not all of them. The sample has roughly 400,000 clones, 85% to 90% seen once. Cohorts were based on clinical histories the participants reported. For recovered donors of Cohort 3, there were two negative PCRs, clearance, or symptom resolution. Germline V lookup: CDR1 MDHEN, CDR2 SYDVKM. Trimming cost V 6 bases and J 8 bases, with 16 bases left between them. CDR3 length equals 14 residues. The receptor comes from a man aged 25 to 45 who had recovered from COVID-19. The specimen was PBMCs or T cells enriched from blood (not recorded which). The V gene is TRBV28, the J gene TRBJ1-4; weak D call: TRBD1 (5 bases). CDR3 protein: CASSQPQGGEKLFF. DNA of the CDR3: TGTGCCAGCAGCCAACCCCAGGGAGGGGAAAAACTGTTTTTT.